These 28 T cell receptor beta chains originate from one sample sequenced in a study of T cells in Graves' hyperthyroidism and ophthalmopathy. Amplified regions were TCR beta CDR3 sequences from RNA transcripts. Using the HTBI primer set, a first-round RT-PCR was run on the TCR CDR3. TCRdb ran MiXCR on the multiplex PCR reads and lists one entry per CDR3 protein. The repertoire consists of hundreds of thousands of distinct CDR3 sequences, with approximately 15% occurring once and the leading ten covering around 58%. Sequenced material: blood. The receptors shown here come from a woman in her sixties or seventies with Graves' ophthalmopathy.

As for this clonotype: At one end, the junction sequence differs from germline, possibly due to a read error. The chain has TRBV7-2 and TRBJ1-4; D call uncertain. Germline CDR1 reads SGHTA; CDR2 reads FQGNSA. There are 14 residues in the CDR3. This CDR3 reads CASSFLGGNVKLFF. CDR3 nucleotide sequence: TGTGCCAGCAGCTTTTTAGGCGGTAATGTAAAACTGTTTTTT.

Ten or more counts support this clonotype. The chain employs TRBV27 and TRBJ2-3; no reliable D call. V was pared by 2 bases and J by 8 bases, with 5 bases between. This CDR3 spans 11 amino acids. Germline loops: CDR1 MNHEY, CDR2 SMNVEV (reference sequence). The CDR3 nucleotides read TGTGCCAGCAGTTTAGGCCTTACGCAGTATTTT. It is translated as CASSLGLTQYF.

This chain connects TRBV6-1 to TRBJ1-5, with a possible D match to TRBD1 (5 bases). Trimming stripped 8 bases from V and 4 bases from J, with 21 bases between. The CDR3 length is 16 residues. Germline V gene sequence: CDR1 MNHNS, CDR2 SASEGT. CDR3 region: CASGPRMRGGNQPQHF. The CDR3 coding sequence is TGTGCCAGCGGACCCAGAATGAGGGGAGGGAATCAGCCCCAGCATTTT.

Of note for this clonotype: A much larger clone differs by one base, so this may be a read error. The chain has TRBV2 and TRBJ2-5; D is ambiguous. CDR1 is SNHLY, CDR2 FYNNEI, per germline. The V and J ends lost 6 bases and 1 base respectively, with 12 bases between them. This CDR3 is 14 amino acids long. The chain's CDR3 is CASSRRAPQETQYF. The CDR3 nucleotides read TGTGCCAGCAGCCGCCGGGCGCCCCAAGAGACCCAGTACTTC. Complete variable domain (other parts from reference TRBV2 and TRBJ2-5): EPEVTQTPSHQVTQMGQEVILRCVPISNHLYFYWYRQILGQKVEFLVSFYNNEISEKSEIFDDQFSVERPDGSNFTLKIRSTKLEDSAMYFCASSRRAPQETQYFGPGTRLLVL.

This clonotype was seen many times. V gene TRBV12-3 or TRBV12-4 combines with J gene TRBJ2-4; TRBD1 might be the D (6 bases). V lost 6 bases and J 1 base, leaving 13 bases between the germline ends. There are 15 residues in the CDR3. CDR3 nucleotides: TGTGCCAGCAGCTCGTCTACAGGGGCCAAAAACATTCAGTACTTC. Amino acid sequence: CASSSSTGAKNIQYF.

With regard to this clonotype: This could be a read error, since a much larger clone is one nucleotide away. Written as DNA, the CDR3 is TGCAGTGCCCCTAAGACAGGGAGGAGTGAAATACTGTTTTTT. It yields the protein CSAPKTGRSEILFF. The chain has TRBV20-1 and TRBJ1-4, with 7 bases lining up with TRBD1. Germline V gene lookup returns CDR1 DFQATT and CDR2 SNEGSKA (reference sequence). This CDR3 has 14 residues.

A few counts support this clonotype. The rearrangement uses TRBV20-1 and TRBJ2-7; D is perhaps TRBD1 (6 bases). The CDR3 is 19 residues long. Per the germline V gene, CDR1 is DFQATT and CDR2 is SNEGSKA (reference sequence). The V end was cut by 1 base, the J end by 3 bases, with 28 bases between. The CDR3 spells CSARAVYTNQGSADYEQYF. For the CDR3, the DNA is TGCAGTGCTAGAGCCGTCTACACCAACCAGGGGTCCGCAGACTACGAGCAGTACTTC.

Many counts were recorded for this clonotype. The rearrangement uses TRBV20-1 and TRBJ1-2; possible D gene TRBD1, 5 bases. Trimming shortened V by 4 bases and J by 4 bases, and 10 bases separated the two germline ends. CDR1 DFQATT and CDR2 SNEGSKA come from the germline V gene (reference sequence). The CDR3 loop spans 12 amino acids. CDR3 amino acids: CSAIGGGYGYTF. Written as DNA, the CDR3 is TGCAGTGCTATCGGGGGGGGCTATGGCTACACCTTC.

This clonotype was detected ten times or more. The V and J genes are TRBV27 and TRBJ2-3, with D unresolved. V shed 4 bases and J shed 2 bases, with 7 bases lying between them. The CDR3 covers 13 residues. Looked up from germline, CDR1 is MNHEY and CDR2 is SMNVEV (reference sequence). CDR3 coding DNA: TGTGCCAGCAGTTCGGTCAACACAGATACGCAGTATTTT. Amino acids: CASSSVNTDTQYF.

In this sample, this clonotype turned up many times. The chain couples TRBV18 to TRBJ2-2; TRBD1 aligns across 7 bases. CDR3 length: 14 amino acids. The trim removed 0 bases at V and 5 bases at J, leaving 0 bases unmatched. Looked up from germline, CDR1 is KGHSH and CDR2 is LQKENI. CDR3 sequence: CASSPPGQTGELFF. DNA for the CDR3: TGTGCCAGCTCACCACCGGGACAGACCGGGGAGCTGTTTTTT.

This clonotype was detected a few times. The gene calls are TRBV3-1 and TRBJ2-5, with D unresolved. Germline CDR1 reads LGHDT; CDR2 reads YNNKEL (reference sequence). Trimming removed 0 bases from V and 7 bases from J, with 9 bases in between. There are 13 residues in the CDR3. This chain's CDR3 is CASSQDRVGTQYF. As DNA, the CDR3 is TGTGCCAGCAGCCAAGATAGAGTAGGGACCCAGTACTTC.

This clonotype was recorded at least ten times. V is TRBV7-2 and J is TRBJ2-3; D possibly corresponds to TRBD2 (5 bases). Germline-derived CDR1 and CDR2 are SGHTA and FQGNSA. Trimming removed 5 bases at V and 5 bases at J, with 14 bases between. The CDR3 length is 14 residues. CDR3 region: CASSPALAKDTQYF. The CDR3 nucleotides are TGTGCCAGCAGCCCGGCTCTAGCTAAAGATACGCAGTATTTT.

This clonotype has just a few counts. The chain joins TRBV18 to TRBJ2-7, with 8 bases matching TRBD1. The trim removed 2 bases at V and 0 bases at J, leaving 6 bases unmatched. This CDR3 is built from 16 residues. Germline CDR1 reads KGHSH; CDR2 reads LQKENI. The CDR3 coding sequence is TGTGCCAGCTCACCAGTCTCAGGGGGCCGCTCCTACGAGCAGTACTTC. Translated, it gives CASSPVSGGRSYEQYF.

This clonotype was found many times. This rearrangement joins TRBV7-8 to TRBJ2-5, with TRBD1 matching 11 bases. This CDR3 comprises 14 residues. Germline V lookup: CDR1 SGHVS, CDR2 FQNEAQ. With 6 bases clipped from V and 4 bases from J, the junction kept 4 bases outside the gene matches. The CDR3 region is CASSWGQGGETQYF. CDR3 DNA: TGTGCCAGCAGTTGGGGACAGGGGGGAGAGACCCAGTACTTC. Based on the CDR3 plus reference TRBV7-8 and TRBJ2-5, the full variable domain is GAGVSQSPRYKVAKRGQDVALRCDPISGHVSLFWYQQALGQGPEFLTYFQNEAQLDKSGLPSDRFFAERPEGSVSTLKIQRTQQEDSAVYLCASSWGQGGETQYFGPGTRLLVL.

At least ten counts were recorded for this clonotype. For the CDR3, the DNA is TGCAGTGCCTCAGGACCGACGCTAGCCAAAAACATTCAGTACTTC. It is translated as CSASGPTLAKNIQYF. This chain connects TRBV20-1 to TRBJ2-4; D is unclear. The CDR3 length is 15 residues. The V gene's germline CDR1 is DFQATT and CDR2 SNEGSKA (reference sequence). V was pared by 6 bases and J by 0 bases, with 15 bases between.

This clonotype was seen only a few times. The chain has TRBV27 and TRBJ1-4, with 10 nucleotides matching TRBD1. In germline, CDR1 is MNHEY, CDR2 SMNVEV (reference sequence). The CDR3 is made up of 16 amino acids. The V and J ends lost 8 bases and 7 bases, in that order; junction bases with no gene match: 13. As DNA, the CDR3 is TGTGCCAGCGCGTCTGGGATGACAGGGGGCACTGAAAAACTGTTTTTT. Protein: CASASGMTGGTEKLFF.

This clonotype was counted many times. This sequence joins TRBV27 and TRBJ1-2; a weak D match, TRBD1 (5 bases). This CDR3 has 16 amino acids. V lost 2 bases to trimming and J lost 0 bases, with 13 bases between them. From germline, CDR1 is MNHEY and CDR2 SMNVEV (reference sequence). The CDR3: CASSLNGTNPNYGYTF. In nucleotides, the CDR3 is TGTGCCAGCAGTTTAAACGGGACTAACCCTAACTATGGCTACACCTTC.

This clonotype was observed many times. The chain recombines TRBV2 with TRBJ1-5; D is uncertain. V was clipped by 6 bases and J by 5 bases, with 14 bases between them. Germline CDR1 and CDR2: SNHLY and FYNNEI. This CDR3 has 14 residues. The CDR3 protein is CASSTDGSDQPQHF. CDR3 coding DNA: TGTGCCAGCAGCACCGACGGATCCGATCAGCCCCAGCATTTT.

The chain employs TRBV4-3 and TRBJ2-7; 15 positions agree with TRBD2. The germline V gene has CDR1 LGHNA and CDR2 YSLEER. The CDR3 extends over 18 amino acids. Trimming at V came to 5 bases and at J to 4 bases, leaving 12 bases not matched to a gene. The CDR3 bases are TGCGCCAGCAGCTACGGACTAGCGGGGGGGCCTGATGGGTACGAGCAGTACTTC. Translated: CASSYGLAGGPDGYEQYF.

The sample holds many counts of this clonotype. The chain recombines TRBV20-1 with TRBJ1-1; D is unresolved. Germline values: CDR1 DFQATT, CDR2 SNEGSKA (reference sequence). The CDR3 totals 11 residues. CDR3 region: CRSNLNTEAFF. Written as DNA, the CDR3 is TGCAGATCCAACCTGAACACTGAAGCTTTCTTT.

V usage is TRBV3-1 and J usage is TRBJ1-2; D may be TRBD1 (6 bases). There are 14 residues in the CDR3. Germline CDR1 and CDR2: LGHDT and YNNKEL (reference sequence). Trimming removed 5 bases at V and 7 bases at J, with 17 bases between. CDR3 sequence: CASSFATGFIGYTF. The CDR3 DNA sequence: TGTGCCAGCAGCTTCGCGACAGGCTTTATTGGCTACACCTTC.

This clonotype was detected a few times. The chain recombines TRBV6-1 with TRBJ1-3; D not certain. This CDR3 contains 14 residues. Germline V gene sequence: CDR1 MNHNS, CDR2 SASEGT. Trimming shortened V by 6 bases and J by 0 bases, and 9 bases separated the two germline ends. The CDR3 DNA sequence: TGTGCCAGCAGCGACGGTTACTCTGGAAACACCATATATTTT. Protein: CASSDGYSGNTIYF.

This clonotype was observed a few times. This chain's CDR3 is CASSDRFRGTSRNTGELFF. As DNA, the CDR3 is TGTGCCAGCAGTGACCGGTTCAGGGGGACCTCACGAAACACCGGGGAGCTGTTTTTT. This sequence joins TRBV6-1 and TRBJ2-2; 7 nucleotides align to TRBD1. CDR1 is MNHNS and CDR2 is SASEGT in the germline V gene. Trimming took 3 bases from V and 2 from J; bases not matched to a gene: 15. The length of the CDR3 is 19 residues.

This clonotype was seen at least ten times. The DNA of the CDR3 is TGTGCCAGCTCACCAAGGATCACAGGGATTAATGAAAAACTGTTTTTT. Translating gives CASSPRITGINEKLFF. The chain joins TRBV18 to TRBJ1-4; possible D gene TRBD1, 6 bases. This CDR3 region has 16 residues. Germline V gene sequence: CDR1 KGHSH, CDR2 LQKENI. Deletions cut 2 bases from V and 4 bases from J, with 14 bases between.

This chain joins TRBV7-9 and TRBJ2-6; D is unclear. Trimming took off 4 bases at V and 0 bases at J, with 7 bases between the two ends. Germline V CDR1 and CDR2: SEHNR, FQNEAQ (reference sequence). There are 15 residues in the CDR3. In DNA, the CDR3 is TGTGCCAGCAGCTGGATTACCTCTGGGGCCAACGTCCTGACTTTC. Encoded protein: CASSWITSGANVLTF.

The V gene is TRBV27, the J gene TRBJ2-1, with 10 positions matching TRBD2. The junction had 10 bases not matched to a gene; V was cut back by 8 bases and J by 6 bases. The CDR3 totals 15 residues. CDR1 MNHEY and CDR2 SMNVEV come from the germline V gene (reference sequence). CDR3 nucleotide sequence: TGTGCCAGCCGAAAACTAGCGGGGCAGGTCAATGAGCAGTTCTTC. The encoded protein is CASRKLAGQVNEQFF.

This clonotype was observed many times. The V and J genes are TRBV29-1 and TRBJ2-1; D is ambiguous. The CDR3 totals 14 residues. Trimming took off 0 bases at V and 4 bases at J, with 10 bases between the two ends. Per the germline V gene, CDR1 is SQVTM and CDR2 is ANQGSEA. The CDR3 spells CSVEDFGSYNEQFF. CDR3 DNA sequence: TGCAGCGTTGAAGATTTCGGCTCTTACAATGAGCAGTTCTTC.

The chain employs TRBV18 and TRBJ2-7; perhaps D is TRBD1 or TRBD2 (5 bases each). V was pared by 3 bases and J by 6 bases, with 9 bases between. CDR1 and CDR2 from the germline V gene are KGHSH and LQKENI. The CDR3 consists of 12 residues. The CDR3 here is CASSPRDGEQYF. The CDR3 DNA follows: TGTGCCAGCTCACCCCGGGACGGCGAGCAGTACTTC.